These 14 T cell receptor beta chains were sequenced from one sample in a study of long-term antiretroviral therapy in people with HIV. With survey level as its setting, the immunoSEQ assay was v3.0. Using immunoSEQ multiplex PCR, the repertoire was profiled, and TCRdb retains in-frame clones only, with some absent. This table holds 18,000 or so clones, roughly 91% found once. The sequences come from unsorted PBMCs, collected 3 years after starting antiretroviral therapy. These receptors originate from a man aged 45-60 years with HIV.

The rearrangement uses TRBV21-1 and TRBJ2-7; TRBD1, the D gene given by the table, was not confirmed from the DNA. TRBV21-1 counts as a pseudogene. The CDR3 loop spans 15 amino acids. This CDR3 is CASSITGTGDYEQYF. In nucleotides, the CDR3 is TGTGCCAGCAGCATCACCGGGACAGGGGATTACGAGCAGTACTTC.

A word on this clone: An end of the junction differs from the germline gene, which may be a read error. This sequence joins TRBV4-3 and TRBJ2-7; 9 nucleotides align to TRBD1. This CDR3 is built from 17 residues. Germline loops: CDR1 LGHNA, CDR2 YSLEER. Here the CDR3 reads CASSQGTGAVSSYEQYF. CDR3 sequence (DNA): TGCGCCAGCAGCCAAGGGACAGGGGCGGTTAGCTCCTATGAGCAGTACTTC.

Here the CDR3 DNA reads TGTGCCAGCAGCTTAGTTCCCAGCTCCTACGAGCAGTACTTC. It codes for CASSLVPSSYEQYF. The chain joins TRBV7-2 to TRBJ2-7; no firm D call. The V end was cut by 1 base, the J end by 0 bases, with 7 bases between. Germline V CDR1 and CDR2: SGHTA, FQGNSA. CDR3 size: 14 residues. The entire variable domain, with the rest obtained from reference TRBV7-2 and TRBJ2-7, is as follows: GAGVSQSPSNKVTEKGKDVELRCDPISGHTALYWYRQSLGQGLEFLIYFQGNSAPDKSGLPSDRFSAERTGGSVSTLTIQRTQQEDSAVYLCASSLVPSSYEQYFGPGTRLTVT.

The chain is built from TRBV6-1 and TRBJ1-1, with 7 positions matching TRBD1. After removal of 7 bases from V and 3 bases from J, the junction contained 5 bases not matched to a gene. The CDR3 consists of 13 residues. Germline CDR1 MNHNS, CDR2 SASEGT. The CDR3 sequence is CASNRDRDTEAFF. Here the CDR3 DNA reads TGTGCCAGCAACAGAGACAGGGACACTGAAGCTTTCTTT.

The CDR3: CASRSTGLGNEKLFF. The CDR3 coding sequence is TGTGCCAGCAGGTCCACAGGGCTGGGTAATGAAAAACTGTTTTTT. V and J are TRBV7-9 and TRBJ1-4; D perhaps matches TRBD1 (6 bases). The germline CDR1 and CDR2 sequences are SEHNR and FQNEAQ (reference sequence). V was trimmed by 6 bases and J by 4 bases, leaving 15 bases between them. CDR3 length: 15 amino acids. Using reference TRBV7-9 and TRBJ1-4 for the parts outside the CDR3, the full variable domain is DTGVSQNPRHKITKRGQNVTFRCDPISEHNRLYWYRQTLGQGPEFLTYFQNEAQLEKSRLLSDRFSAERPKGSFSTLEIQRTEQGDSAMYLCASRSTGLGNEKLFFGSGTQLSVL.

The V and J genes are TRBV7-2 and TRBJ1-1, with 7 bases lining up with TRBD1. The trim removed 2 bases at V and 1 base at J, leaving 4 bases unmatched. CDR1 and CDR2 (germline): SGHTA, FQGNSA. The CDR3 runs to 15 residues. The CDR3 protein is CASSLTRTGNTEAFF. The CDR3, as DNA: TGTGCCAGCAGCTTAACCCGGACAGGGAACACTGAAGCTTTCTTT.

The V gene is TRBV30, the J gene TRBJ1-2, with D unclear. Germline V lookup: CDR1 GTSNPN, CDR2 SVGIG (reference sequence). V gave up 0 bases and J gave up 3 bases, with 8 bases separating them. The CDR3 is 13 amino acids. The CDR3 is CAWSVDLDYGYTF. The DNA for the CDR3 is TGTGCCTGGAGTGTAGACCTAGACTATGGCTACACCTTC.

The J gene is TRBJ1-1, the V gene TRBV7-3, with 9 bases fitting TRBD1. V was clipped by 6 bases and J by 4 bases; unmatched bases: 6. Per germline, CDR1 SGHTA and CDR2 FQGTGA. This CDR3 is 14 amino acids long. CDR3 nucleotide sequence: TGTGCCAGCAGAACCGGACAGGGGACCACTGAAGCTTTCTTT. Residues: CASRTGQGTTEAFF.

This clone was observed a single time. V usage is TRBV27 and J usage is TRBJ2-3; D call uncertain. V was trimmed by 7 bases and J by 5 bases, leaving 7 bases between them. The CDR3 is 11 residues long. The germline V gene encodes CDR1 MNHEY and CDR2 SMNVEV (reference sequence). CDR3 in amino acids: CASTLGDTQYF. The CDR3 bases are TGTGCCAGCACTTTGGGAGATACGCAGTATTTT.

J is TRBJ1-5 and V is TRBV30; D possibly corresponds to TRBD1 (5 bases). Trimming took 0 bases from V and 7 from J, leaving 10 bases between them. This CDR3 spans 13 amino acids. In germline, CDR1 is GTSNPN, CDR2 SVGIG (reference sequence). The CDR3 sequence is CAWSVRGDQPQHF. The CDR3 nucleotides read TGTGCCTGGAGTGTACGGGGGGACCAGCCCCAGCATTTT.

The CDR3 coding sequence is TGTGCCAGCAGCGCACCGGGACAGGGCTTCGAGCAGTACTTC. This gives the protein CASSAPGQGFEQYF. V gene TRBV7-6 combines with J gene TRBJ2-7, with 9 positions matching TRBD1. CDR1 SGHVS and CDR2 FNYEAQ come from the germline V gene. J gave up 6 bases and V 5 bases, and 8 bases lay outside the gene matches. CDR3 size: 14 residues. Looking up the rest from reference TRBV7-6 and TRBJ2-7 gives the full variable domain: GAGVSQSPRYKVTKRGQDVALRCDPISGHVSLYWYRQALGQGPEFLTYFNYEAQQDKSGLPNDRFSAERPEGSISTLTIQRTEQRDSAMYRCASSAPGQGFEQYFGPGTRLTVT.

The CDR3 DNA reads TGTGCCAGCAGCTTAGGCGTTGAAGATACGCAGTATTTT. Protein: CASSLGVEDTQYF. J is TRBJ2-3 and V is TRBV13; D call uncertain. Germline-derived CDR1 and CDR2 are PRHDT and FYEKMQ (reference sequence). The CDR3 is 13 amino acids. The V and J ends lost 0 bases and 5 bases respectively, with 6 bases between them.

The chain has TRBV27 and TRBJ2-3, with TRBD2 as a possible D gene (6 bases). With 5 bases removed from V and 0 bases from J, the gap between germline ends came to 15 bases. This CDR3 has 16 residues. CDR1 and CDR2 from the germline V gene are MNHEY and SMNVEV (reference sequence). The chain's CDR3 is CASSREERASTDTQYF. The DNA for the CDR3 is TGTGCCAGCAGTCGTGAGGAGCGGGCTAGCACAGATACGCAGTATTTT.

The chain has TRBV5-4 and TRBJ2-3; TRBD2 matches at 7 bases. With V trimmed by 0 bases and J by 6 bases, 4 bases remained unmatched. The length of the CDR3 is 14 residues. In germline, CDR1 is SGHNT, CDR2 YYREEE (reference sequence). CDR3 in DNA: TGTGCCAGCAGCTTGGGGGGGGGTAGTGATACGCAGTATTTT. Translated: CASSLGGGSDTQYF. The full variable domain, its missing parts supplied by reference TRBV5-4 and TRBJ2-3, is ETGVTQSPTHLIKTRGQQVTLRCSSQSGHNTVSWYQQALGQGPQFIFQYYREEENGRGNFPPRFSGLQFPNYSSELNVNALELDDSALYLCASSLGGGSDTQYFGPGTRLTVL.